Listed here is a single TCR beta chain. Germline-derived CDR1 and CDR2 are SGHAT and FQDESV (reference sequence). There are 14 residues in the CDR3. Trimming removed 10 bases from V and 0 bases from J, with 10 bases in between. The data are from a study of cytomegalovirus exposure and HLA in healthy donors. The study ran its PCR with 60 Vbeta and 13 Jbeta primers. Here immunoSEQ multiplex PCR was the method, and the copy in TCRdb shows in-frame clones only, minus some. The sample yields some 110,000 clones, around three quarters seen once. The sequence derives from a woman aged 30 to 39 in good health and CMV-seronegative. Material: PBMCs. V and J are TRBV11-1 and TRBJ1-6; no clear D gene. This CDR3 is CATAGSSYNSPLHF. CDR3 nucleotide sequence: TGTGCCACTGCGGGAAGCTCCTATAATTCACCCCTCCACTTT. Filled out from reference TRBV11-1 and TRBJ1-6, the complete variable domain reads EAEVAQSPRYKITEKSQAVAFWCDPISGHATLYWYRQILGQGPELLVQFQDESVVDDSQLPKDRFSAERLKGVDSTLKIQPAELGDSAMYLCATAGSSYNSPLHFGNGTRLTVT.